Below, one T cell receptor (beta chain) is given with its context. What it binds is unknown. This CDR3 spans 12 amino acids. Per the germline V gene, CDR1 is LNHNV and CDR2 is YYDKDF (reference sequence). V lost 3 bases, J lost 8 bases, and 7 bases lay in between. This record comes from a study of cytomegalovirus exposure and HLA in healthy donors. Study details: About 85 million unique TCR sequences came from HLA-typed donors in an early release. Study-level points and caveats: A later look showed TCR association rates differing by HLA locus, highest for DRB1 and lowest for HLA-C.

PCR was performed using 60 Vbeta and 13 Jbeta primers. Assay: immunoSEQ multiplex PCR; the TCRdb copy retains only in-frame clones and omits some. This sample has 100,000 to 150,000 clones, with about four fifths found just once. Sequenced sample: PBMCs. The origin of this receptor is a woman aged 45-60 years in good health and CMV-seropositive. The rearrangement joins TRBV15 to TRBJ1-4; a possible D gene is TRBD1 (5 bases). The CDR3 here is CATSSQGEKLFF. In nucleotides, the CDR3 is TGTGCCACCAGCAGCCAGGGAGAAAAACTGTTTTTT.